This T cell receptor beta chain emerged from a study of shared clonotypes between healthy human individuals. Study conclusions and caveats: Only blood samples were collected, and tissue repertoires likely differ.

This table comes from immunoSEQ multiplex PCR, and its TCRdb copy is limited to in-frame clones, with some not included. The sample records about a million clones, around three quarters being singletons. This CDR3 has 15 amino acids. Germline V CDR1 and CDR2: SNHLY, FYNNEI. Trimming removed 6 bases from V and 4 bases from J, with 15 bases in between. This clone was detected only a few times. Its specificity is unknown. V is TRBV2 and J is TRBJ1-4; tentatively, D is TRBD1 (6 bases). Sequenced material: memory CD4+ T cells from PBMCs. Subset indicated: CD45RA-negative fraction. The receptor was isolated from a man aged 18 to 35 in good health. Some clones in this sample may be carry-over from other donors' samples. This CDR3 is CASSPREGHNEKLFF. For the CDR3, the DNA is TGTGCCAGCAGCCCTCGGGAGGGACATAATGAAAAACTGTTTTTT.